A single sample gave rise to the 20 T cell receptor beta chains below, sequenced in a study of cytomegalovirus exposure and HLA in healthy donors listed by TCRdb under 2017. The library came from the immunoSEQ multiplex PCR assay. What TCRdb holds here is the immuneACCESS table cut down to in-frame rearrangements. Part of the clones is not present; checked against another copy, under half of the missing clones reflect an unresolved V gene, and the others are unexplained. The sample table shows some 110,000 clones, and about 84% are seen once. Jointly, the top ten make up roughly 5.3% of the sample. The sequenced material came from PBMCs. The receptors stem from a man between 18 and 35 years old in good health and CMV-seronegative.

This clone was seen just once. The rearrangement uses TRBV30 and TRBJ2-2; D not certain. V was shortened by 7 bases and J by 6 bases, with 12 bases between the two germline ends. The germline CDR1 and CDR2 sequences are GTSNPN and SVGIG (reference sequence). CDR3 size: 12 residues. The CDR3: CAYLRMPGELFF. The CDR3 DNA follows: TGTGCCTACCTCAGGATGCCCGGGGAGCTGTTTTTT.

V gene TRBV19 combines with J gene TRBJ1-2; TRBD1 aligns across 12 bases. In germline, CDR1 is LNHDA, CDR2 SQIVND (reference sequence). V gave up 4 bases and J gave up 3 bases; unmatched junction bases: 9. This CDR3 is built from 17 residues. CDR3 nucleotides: TGTGCCAGTAGTACACCCCGGGACAGGGGGCGCGACTATGGCTACACCTTC. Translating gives CASSTPRDRGRDYGYTF. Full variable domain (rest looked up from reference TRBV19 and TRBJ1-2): DGGITQSPKYLFRKEGQNVTLSCEQNLNHDAMYWYRQDPGQGLRLIYYSQIVNDFQKGDIAEGYSVSREKKESFPLTVTSAQKNPTAFYLCASSTPRDRGRDYGYTFGSGTRLTVV.

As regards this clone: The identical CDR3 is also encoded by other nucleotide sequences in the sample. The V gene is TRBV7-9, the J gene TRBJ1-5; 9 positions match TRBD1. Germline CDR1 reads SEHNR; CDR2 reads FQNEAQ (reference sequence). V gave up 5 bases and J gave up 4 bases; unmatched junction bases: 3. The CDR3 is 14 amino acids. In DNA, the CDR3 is TGTGCCAGCAGCGCCGGACAGGGGAATCAGCCCCAGCATTTT. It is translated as CASSAGQGNQPQHF.

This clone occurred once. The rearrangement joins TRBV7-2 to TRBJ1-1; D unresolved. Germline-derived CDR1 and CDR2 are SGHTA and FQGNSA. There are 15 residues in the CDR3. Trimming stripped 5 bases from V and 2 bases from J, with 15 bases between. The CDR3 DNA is TGTGCCAGCAGCCCCATAGGGAGGGTAAACACTGAAGCTTTCTTT. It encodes CASSPIGRVNTEAFF.

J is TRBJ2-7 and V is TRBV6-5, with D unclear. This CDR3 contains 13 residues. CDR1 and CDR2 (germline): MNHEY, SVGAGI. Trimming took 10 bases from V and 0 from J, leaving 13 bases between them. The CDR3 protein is CATAPSASYEQYF. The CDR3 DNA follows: TGTGCCACCGCCCCGAGCGCCTCCTACGAGCAGTACTTC.

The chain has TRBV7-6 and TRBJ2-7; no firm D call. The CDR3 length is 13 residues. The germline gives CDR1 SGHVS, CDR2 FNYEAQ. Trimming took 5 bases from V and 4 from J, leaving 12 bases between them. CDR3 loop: CASSAPTGYEQYF. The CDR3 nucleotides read TGTGCCAGCAGCGCACCGACTGGATACGAGCAGTACTTC.

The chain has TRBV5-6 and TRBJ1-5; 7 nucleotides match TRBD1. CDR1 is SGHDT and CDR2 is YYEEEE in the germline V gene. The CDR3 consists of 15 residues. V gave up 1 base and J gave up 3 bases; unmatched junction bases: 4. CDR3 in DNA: TGTGCCAGCAGCTTGAGGGGGCGGTTCAATCAGCCCCAGCATTTT. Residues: CASSLRGRFNQPQHF.

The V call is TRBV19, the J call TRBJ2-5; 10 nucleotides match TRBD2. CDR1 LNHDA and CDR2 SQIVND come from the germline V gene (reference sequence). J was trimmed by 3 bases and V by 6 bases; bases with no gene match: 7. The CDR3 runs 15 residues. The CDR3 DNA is TGTGCCAGTAGCCGGACTAGCGGACCAAAAGAGACCCAGTACTTC. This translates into CASSRTSGPKETQYF.

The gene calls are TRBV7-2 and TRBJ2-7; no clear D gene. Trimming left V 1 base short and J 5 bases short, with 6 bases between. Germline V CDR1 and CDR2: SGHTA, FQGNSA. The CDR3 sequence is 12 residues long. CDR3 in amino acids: CASSLDPDEQYF. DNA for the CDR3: TGTGCCAGCAGCTTAGATCCAGACGAGCAGTACTTC.

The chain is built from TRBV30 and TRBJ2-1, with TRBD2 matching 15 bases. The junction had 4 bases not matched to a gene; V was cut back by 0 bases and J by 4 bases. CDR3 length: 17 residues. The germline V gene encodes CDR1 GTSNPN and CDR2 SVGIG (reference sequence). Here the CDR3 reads CAWSVGLAGGRYNEQFF. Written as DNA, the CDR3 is TGTGCCTGGAGTGTAGGACTAGCGGGGGGGAGATACAATGAGCAGTTCTTC.

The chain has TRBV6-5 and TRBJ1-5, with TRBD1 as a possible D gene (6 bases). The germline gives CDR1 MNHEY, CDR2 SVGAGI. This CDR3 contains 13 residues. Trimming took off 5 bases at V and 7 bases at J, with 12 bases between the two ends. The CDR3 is CASSRQGQQPQHF. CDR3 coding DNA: TGTGCCAGCAGTCGGCAGGGGCAACAGCCCCAGCATTTT.

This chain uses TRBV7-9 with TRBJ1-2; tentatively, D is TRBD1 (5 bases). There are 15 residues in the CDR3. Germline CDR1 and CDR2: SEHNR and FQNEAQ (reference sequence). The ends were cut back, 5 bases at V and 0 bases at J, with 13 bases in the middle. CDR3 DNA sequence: TGTGCCAGCAGCACAACAGGAATAGCTAACTATGGCTACACCTTC. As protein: CASSTTGIANYGYTF.

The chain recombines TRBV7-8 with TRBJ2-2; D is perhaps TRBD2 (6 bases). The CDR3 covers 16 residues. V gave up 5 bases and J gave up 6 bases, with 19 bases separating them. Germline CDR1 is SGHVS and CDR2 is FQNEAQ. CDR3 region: CASSRSWEVDPGELFF. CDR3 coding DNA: TGTGCCAGCAGCAGGTCCTGGGAGGTAGACCCCGGGGAGCTGTTTTTT.

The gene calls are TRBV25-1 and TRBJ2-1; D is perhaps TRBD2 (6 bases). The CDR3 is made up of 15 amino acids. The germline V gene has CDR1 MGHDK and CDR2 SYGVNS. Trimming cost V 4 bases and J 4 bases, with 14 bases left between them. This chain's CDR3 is CASSAGLLRYNEQFF. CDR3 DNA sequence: TGTGCCAGCAGTGCGGGACTCCTTAGGTACAATGAGCAGTTCTTC.

CDR3 sequence: CASRSWGSGSLDTQYF. The CDR3 nucleotides are TGTGCCAGCAGATCCTGGGGTAGCGGGAGTTTAGATACGCAGTATTTT. The V and J genes are TRBV27 and TRBJ2-3, with 9 bases lining up with TRBD2. V dropped 6 bases and J dropped 5; count of bases not matched to a gene: 12. The CDR3 is 16 residues long. Per the germline V gene, CDR1 is MNHEY and CDR2 is SMNVEV (reference sequence).

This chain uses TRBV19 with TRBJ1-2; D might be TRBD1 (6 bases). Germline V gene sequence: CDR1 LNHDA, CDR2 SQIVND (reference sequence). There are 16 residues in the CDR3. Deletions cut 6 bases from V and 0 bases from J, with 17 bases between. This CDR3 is CASRDPGGGPNYGYTF. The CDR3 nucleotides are TGTGCCAGTAGGGACCCCGGGGGGGGCCCTAACTATGGCTACACCTTC.

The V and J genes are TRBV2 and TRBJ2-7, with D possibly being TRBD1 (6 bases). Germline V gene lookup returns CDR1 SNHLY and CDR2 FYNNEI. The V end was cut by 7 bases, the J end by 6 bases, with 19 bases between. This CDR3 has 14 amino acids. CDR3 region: CASTPRGQGGEQYF. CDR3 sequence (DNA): TGTGCCAGCACCCCCCGCGGACAAGGGGGCGAGCAGTACTTC. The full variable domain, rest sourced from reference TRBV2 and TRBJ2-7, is EPEVTQTPSHQVTQMGQEVILRCVPISNHLYFYWYRQILGQKVEFLVSFYNNEISEKSEIFDDQFSVERPDGSNFTLKIRSTKLEDSAMYFCASTPRGQGGEQYFGPGTRLTVT.

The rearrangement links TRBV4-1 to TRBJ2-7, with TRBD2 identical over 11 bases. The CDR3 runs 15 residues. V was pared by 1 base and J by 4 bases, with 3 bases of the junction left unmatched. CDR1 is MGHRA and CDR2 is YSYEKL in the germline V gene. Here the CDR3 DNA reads TGCGCCAGCAGCCAAGGGCCTAGCGGGAGGTACGAGCAGTACTTC. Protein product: CASSQGPSGRYEQYF.

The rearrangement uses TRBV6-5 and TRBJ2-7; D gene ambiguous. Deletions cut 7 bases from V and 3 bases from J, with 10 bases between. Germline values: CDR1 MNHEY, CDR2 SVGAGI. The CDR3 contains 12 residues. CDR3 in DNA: TGTGCCAGCAAGGCAGCGAACTACGAGCAGTACTTC. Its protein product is CASKAANYEQYF.

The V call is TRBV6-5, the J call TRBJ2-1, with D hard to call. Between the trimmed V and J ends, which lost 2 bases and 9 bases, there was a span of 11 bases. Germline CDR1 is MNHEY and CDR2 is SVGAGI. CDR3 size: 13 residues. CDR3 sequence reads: CASSYNGASEQFF. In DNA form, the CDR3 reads TGTGCCAGCAGTTACAACGGAGCCAGTGAGCAGTTCTTC.